This record covers a single T cell receptor (beta chain). As yet, its antigen is unknown. There are 14 residues in the CDR3. Trimming removed 5 bases at V and 6 bases at J, with 16 bases between. Germline V CDR1 and CDR2: SEHNR, FQNEAQ (reference sequence). The data originate from a study of OX40 agonist ivuxolimab in advanced cancers. About the research overall: Patients in the trial were receiving intravenous ivuxolimab every 2 weeks, at doses of 0.01 to 10 mg/kg. Prior checkpoint blockade (anti-PD-1, anti-PD-L1 or anti-CTLA-4) was permitted; 40% had it.

The data were produced by immunoSEQ multiplex PCR, yet TCRdb's version contains in-frame clones alone and is incomplete. Of some 19,000 clones detected, about 77% appear once; the ten largest clones hold over 15%. Study-level points and caveats: No determination was made of the antigen specificity of the expanded peripheral T cells.

This TCR was recovered from an adult with an advanced solid tumor such as melanoma, head and neck, liver or kidney cancer. This sample comprised CD4+ or CD8+ T cells sorted from blood, obtained in a trial of the OX40 agonist ivuxolimab. The genes are TRBV7-9 and TRBJ1-1; D call uncertain. The CDR3 DNA reads as TGTGCCAGCAGCCCCCATGACCTAACCGCTGAAGCTTTCTTT. It encodes CASSPHDLTAEAFF. Full variable domain (rest looked up from reference TRBV7-9 and TRBJ1-1): DTGVSQNPRHKITKRGQNVTFRCDPISEHNRLYWYRQTLGQGPEFLTYFQNEAQLEKSRLLSDRFSAERPKGSFSTLEIQRTEQGDSAMYLCASSPHDLTAEAFFGQGTRLTVV.